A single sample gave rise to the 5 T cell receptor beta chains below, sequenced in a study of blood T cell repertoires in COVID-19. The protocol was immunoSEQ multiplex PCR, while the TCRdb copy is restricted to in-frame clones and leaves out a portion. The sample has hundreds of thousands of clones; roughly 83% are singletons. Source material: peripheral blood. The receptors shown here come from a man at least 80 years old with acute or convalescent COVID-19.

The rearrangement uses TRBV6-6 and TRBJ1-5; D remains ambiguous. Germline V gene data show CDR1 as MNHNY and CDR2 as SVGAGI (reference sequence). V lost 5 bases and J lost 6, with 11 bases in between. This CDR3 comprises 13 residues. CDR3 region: CASSLRGVQPQHF. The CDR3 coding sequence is TGTGCCAGCAGTCTGCGCGGGGTTCAGCCCCAGCATTTT.

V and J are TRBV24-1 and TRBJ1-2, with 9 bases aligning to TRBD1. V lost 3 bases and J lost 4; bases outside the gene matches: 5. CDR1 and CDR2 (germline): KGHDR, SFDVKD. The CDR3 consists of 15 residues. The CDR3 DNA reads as TGTGCCACCAGTGATCCGGGACAGGGCCTCTATGGCTACACCTTC. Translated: CATSDPGQGLYGYTF.

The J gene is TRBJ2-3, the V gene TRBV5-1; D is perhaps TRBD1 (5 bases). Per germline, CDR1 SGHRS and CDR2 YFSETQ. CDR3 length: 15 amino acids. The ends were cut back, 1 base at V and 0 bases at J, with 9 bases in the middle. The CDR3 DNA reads TGCGCCAGCAGCTTGTTGACAGCTAGCACAGATACGCAGTATTTT. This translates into CASSLLTASTDTQYF.

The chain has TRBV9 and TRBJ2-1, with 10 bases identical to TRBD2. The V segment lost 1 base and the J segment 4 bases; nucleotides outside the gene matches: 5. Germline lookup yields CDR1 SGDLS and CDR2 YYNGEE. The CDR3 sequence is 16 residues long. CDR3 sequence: CASSVSSGRMYNEQFF. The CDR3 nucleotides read TGTGCCAGCAGCGTATCTAGCGGGAGAATGTACAATGAGCAGTTCTTC. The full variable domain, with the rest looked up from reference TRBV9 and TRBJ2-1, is DSGVTQTPKHLITATGQRVTLRCSPRSGDLSVYWYQQSLDQGLQFLIQYYNGEERAKGNILERFSAQQFPDLHSELNLSSLELGDSALYFCASSVSSGRMYNEQFFGPGTRLTVL.

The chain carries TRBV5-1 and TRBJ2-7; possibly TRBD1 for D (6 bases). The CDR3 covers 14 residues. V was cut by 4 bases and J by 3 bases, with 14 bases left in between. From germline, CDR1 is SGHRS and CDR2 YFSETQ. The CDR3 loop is CASSPSGQIYEQYF. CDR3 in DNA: TGCGCCAGCAGCCCGTCCGGACAGATCTACGAGCAGTACTTC.